One and the same sample provided the 32 T cell receptor beta chains below, sequenced in a study of identical twins. TCRdb called the 5' RACE reads again in MiXCR, with one record for every CDR3 protein. This sample has approximately 550,000 distinct CDR3 sequences, with 20% to 25% found just once. The same sample was also studied in work on yellow fever vaccine responses in identical twins.

The sample comprised CD4+ T cells sorted from blood. Source of these receptors: a woman aged 18-29 years in good health.

This clonotype was found once. The J gene is TRBJ2-5, the V gene TRBV3-1; 11 bases align to TRBD1. The V and J ends lost 4 bases and 4 bases, in that order; junction bases with no gene match: 14. CDR3 length: 18 amino acids. In germline, CDR1 is LGHDT, CDR2 YNNKEL (reference sequence). The CDR3 here is CASSPQRSRTGGSETQYF. The DNA of the CDR3 is TGTGCCAGCAGCCCTCAGCGATCTAGGACAGGGGGCTCAGAGACCCAGTACTTC.

This clonotype was observed a handful of times. The gene calls are TRBV28 and TRBJ2-7; D gene unclear. This CDR3 spans 13 amino acids. The V and J ends lost 5 bases and 5 bases respectively, with 13 bases between them. Germline-derived CDR1 and CDR2 are MDHEN and SYDVKM. The DNA of the CDR3 is TGTGCCAGCAGTCCACCGGGTGTGCACGAGCAGTACTTC. Its protein product is CASSPPGVHEQYF.

This clonotype was seen only a few times. The V call is TRBV12-3 or TRBV12-4, the J call TRBJ2-7; D possibly corresponds to TRBD1 (6 bases). V dropped 8 bases and J dropped 4 bases, with 15 bases sitting between them. This CDR3 comprises 13 residues. The CDR3 reads CASRQGTGYEQYF. The CDR3 nucleotides read TGTGCCAGCCGGCAGGGGACCGGGTACGAGCAGTACTTC.

V usage is TRBV10-3 and J usage is TRBJ2-7, with TRBD1 as a possible D gene (6 bases). The V end lost 3 bases, the J end lost 4 bases, and 16 bases lay between the germline ends. The CDR3 loop spans 15 amino acids. The germline CDR1 and CDR2 sequences are ENHRY and SYGVKD. This CDR3 is CAISDPDRGSYEQYF. DNA of the CDR3: TGTGCCATCAGTGACCCCGATAGGGGGTCTTACGAGCAGTACTTC.

The chain employs TRBV25-1 and TRBJ2-5; the match to TRBD2 covers 11 bases. Germline CDR1 MGHDK, CDR2 SYGVNS. V trimming: 3 bases; J trimming: 2 bases; junction bases outside the gene matches: 5. The CDR3 is 16 residues long. The CDR3 reads CASSEGSSGGQETQYF. The CDR3 DNA reads TGTGCCAGCAGTGAGGGGTCTAGCGGGGGGCAAGAGACCCAGTACTTC.

This clonotype was detected only a few times. This chain uses TRBV15 with TRBJ2-1, with a tentative D call TRBD1 (6 bases). CDR1 LNHNV and CDR2 YYDKDF come from the germline V gene (reference sequence). The V end was cut by 0 bases, the J end by 4 bases, with 19 bases between. This CDR3 comprises 18 residues. The CDR3 DNA sequence: TGTGCCACCAGCAGAGAGGCCAACAGGGTATCTGTTTACAATGAGCAGTTCTTC. Encoded protein: CATSREANRVSVYNEQFF.

For the CDR3, the DNA is TGTGCCAGCAGCTTAACTAGGGACACTGAAGCTTTCTTT. It is translated as CASSLTRDTEAFF. The gene calls are TRBV7-3 and TRBJ1-1, with D unclear. The CDR3 is made up of 13 amino acids. Germline CDR1 and CDR2: SGHTA and FQGTGA. V was cut by 0 bases and J by 3 bases, with 5 bases left in between.

This clonotype turned up a few times. The chain combines TRBV2 with TRBJ2-1, with D perhaps TRBD2 (6 bases). CDR3 length equals 13 residues. Germline CDR1 is SNHLY and CDR2 is FYNNEI. V lost 7 bases, J lost 1 base, and 8 bases lay in between. The CDR3, as DNA: TGTGCCAGCATACGGGGGTCCTACAATGAGCAGTTCTTC. Encoded protein: CASIRGSYNEQFF.

The chain combines TRBV4-1 with TRBJ2-3; 8 positions agree with TRBD2. The germline V gene has CDR1 MGHRA and CDR2 YSYEKL. Trimming cost V 8 bases and J 2 bases; bases outside gene matches: 18. This CDR3 contains 18 residues. Here the CDR3 DNA reads TGCGCCAGCGCCCCCGGTGGGTTAGCGGGGATATACACAGATACGCAGTATTTT. It yields the protein CASAPGGLAGIYTDTQYF.

The chain recombines TRBV5-6 with TRBJ2-7; no clear D. The ends were cut back, 3 bases at V and 2 bases at J, with 18 bases in the middle. This CDR3 has 16 amino acids. Germline CDR1 reads SGHDT; CDR2 reads YYEEEE. This chain's CDR3 is CASSYSTSNPTYEQYF. For the CDR3, the DNA is TGTGCCAGCAGCTATAGTACGTCAAATCCTACCTACGAGCAGTACTTC.

Written as DNA, the CDR3 is TGTGCCAGCAGTTACTCACAGACTCCTTACGAGCAGTACTTC. Translating it yields CASSYSQTPYEQYF. The chain uses TRBV6-2 or TRBV6-3 and TRBJ2-7; D remains unclear. V was clipped by 0 bases and J by 4 bases, with 10 bases between them. Per germline, CDR1 MNHEY and CDR2 SVGEGT. The CDR3 has 14 residues.

This clonotype came up a few times. The chain employs TRBV18 and TRBJ2-5; 8 nucleotides match TRBD1. From germline, CDR1 is KGHSH and CDR2 LQKENI. This CDR3 is built from 16 residues. Trimming at V came to 4 bases and at J to 1 base, leaving 8 bases not matched to a gene. The CDR3 nucleotides are TGTGCCAGCTCACTCACCGGGACAGGACTCCAAGAGACCCAGTACTTC. Amino acids: CASSLTGTGLQETQYF.

There are a few counts of this clonotype. CDR3: CASSSGQDPSPLHF. DNA for the CDR3: TGCGCCAGCAGCTCAGGACAGGACCCCTCACCCCTCCACTTT. This sequence joins TRBV5-1 and TRBJ1-6, with TRBD1 matching 7 bases. This CDR3 is 14 amino acids long. The germline V gene encodes CDR1 SGHRS and CDR2 YFSETQ. The V segment lost 3 bases and the J segment 10 bases; nucleotides outside the gene matches: 7.

This clonotype was detected a few times. CDR3 bases: TGTGCCAGCAGTGCTAGCGGGAGGGACGGCAATGAGCAGTTCTTC. It codes for CASSASGRDGNEQFF. The chain is built from TRBV12-3 or TRBV12-4 and TRBJ2-1, with 12 nucleotides matching TRBD2. The CDR3 length is 15 residues. The junction had 5 bases not matched to a gene; V was cut back by 5 bases and J by 6 bases.

This chain joins TRBV5-1 and TRBJ1-2; a weak D match, TRBD1 (6 bases). The CDR3 runs to 15 residues. The V gene's germline CDR1 is SGHRS and CDR2 YFSETQ. V gave up 2 bases and J gave up 7 bases, with 18 bases separating them. The CDR3 sequence is CASSFFGGGGSGYTF. The CDR3 DNA sequence: TGCGCCAGCAGCTTCTTCGGGGGCGGGGGATCTGGCTACACCTTC.

This rearrangement joins TRBV5-1 to TRBJ2-7; D is perhaps TRBD1 (7 bases). This CDR3 spans 15 amino acids. Germline values: CDR1 SGHRS, CDR2 YFSETQ. V lost 7 bases and J 2 bases, leaving 19 bases between the germline ends. This CDR3 reads CASSRGSGPTYEQYF. CDR3 DNA sequence: TGCGCCAGCTCCAGGGGGAGCGGGCCTACCTACGAGCAGTACTTC.

V and J are TRBV3-1 and TRBJ2-1; 12 bases line up with TRBD2. Per germline, CDR1 LGHDT and CDR2 YNNKEL (reference sequence). Trimming removed 3 bases from V and 8 bases from J; junction bases left unmatched: 5. This CDR3 comprises 15 residues. The CDR3 is CASSHATSGSDEQFF. CDR3 nucleotides: TGTGCCAGCAGCCATGCGACTAGCGGGAGCGATGAGCAGTTCTTC.

This clonotype appeared a few times. V gene TRBV12-3 or TRBV12-4 combines with J gene TRBJ2-7; tentative D call: TRBD2 (8 bases). The CDR3 extends over 16 amino acids. Trimming left V 4 bases short and J 3 bases short, with 19 bases between. The CDR3 DNA follows: TGTGCCAGCAGTTCAACGGGGGGGACAGCCCTCTACGAGCAGTACTTC. Amino acids: CASSSTGGTALYEQYF.

The count of this clonotype is one. The chain employs TRBV5-6 and TRBJ2-5; 9 positions match TRBD1. Trimming at V came to 4 bases and at J to 5 bases, leaving 9 bases not matched to a gene. Germline values: CDR1 SGHDT, CDR2 YYEEEE. The CDR3 has 15 amino acids. CDR3 sequence reads: CASSIPGTGRETQYF. CDR3 DNA: TGTGCCAGCAGCATCCCCGGGACAGGGAGGGAGACCCAGTACTTC. Complete variable domain (other parts from reference TRBV5-6 and TRBJ2-5): DAGVTQSPTHLIKTRGQQVTLRCSPKSGHDTVSWYQQALGQGPQFIFQYYEEEERQRGNFPDRFSGHQFPNYSSELNVNALLLGDSALYLCASSIPGTGRETQYFGPGTRLLVL.

V is TRBV20-1 and J is TRBJ2-7; TRBD2 aligns across 9 bases. J gave up 5 bases and V 2 bases, and 7 bases lay outside the gene matches. The CDR3 has 14 residues. The germline gives CDR1 DFQATT, CDR2 SNEGSKA (reference sequence). The CDR3: CSARNSGRPNEQYF. CDR3 DNA sequence: TGCAGTGCTAGAAATAGCGGGAGACCTAACGAGCAGTACTTC.

This clonotype was found many times. The rearrangement uses TRBV7-2 and TRBJ2-3; D is unresolved. Trimming took 0 bases from V and 1 from J, leaving 14 bases between them. The CDR3 has 17 amino acids. Germline CDR1 reads SGHTA; CDR2 reads FQGNSA. Here the CDR3 DNA reads TGTGCCAGCAGCTTAGCTCTAGTGGCGGACCGCACAGATACGCAGTATTTT. It encodes CASSLALVADRTDTQYF.

The sample holds a few counts of this clonotype. V gene TRBV12-3 or TRBV12-4 combines with J gene TRBJ1-1; D perhaps matches TRBD1 (6 bases). V lost 10 bases, J lost 2 bases, and 17 bases lay in between. The CDR3 has 14 residues. DNA for the CDR3: TGTGCCACCACGGAACAGGGTGAAAACACTGAAGCTTTCTTT. Residues: CATTEQGENTEAFF.

V is TRBV12-3 or TRBV12-4 and J is TRBJ2-2; 8 bases are shared with TRBD1. The CDR3 runs to 15 residues. Losses at the gene ends were 2 bases for V and 8 bases for J; bases not matched to a gene: 7. Here the CDR3 DNA reads TGTGCCAGCAGTTTAAGGGGACAGGTTTCGGGGGAGCTGTTTTTT. It translates to CASSLRGQVSGELFF.

This clonotype was counted between two and nine times. CDR3 loop: CASSFRALGIQANEQFF. In nucleotides, the CDR3 is TGTGCCAGCAGCTTTCGGGCATTAGGGATCCAAGCCAATGAGCAGTTCTTC. The chain recombines TRBV7-9 with TRBJ2-1; no definite D call. Germline V gene sequence: CDR1 SEHNR, CDR2 FQNEAQ (reference sequence). CDR3 length: 17 residues. V lost 3 bases and J lost 6, with 21 bases in between.

This clonotype was seen a handful of times. V is TRBV20-1 and J is TRBJ2-3; possibly TRBD2 for D (5 bases). This CDR3 spans 15 amino acids. Looked up from germline, CDR1 is DFQATT and CDR2 is SNEGSKA (reference sequence). V lost 0 bases and J 2 bases, leaving 12 bases between the germline ends. CDR3 residues: CSAREVERNTDTQYF. The CDR3 DNA reads TGCAGTGCTAGAGAGGTTGAGCGGAACACAGATACGCAGTATTTT.

J is TRBJ2-7 and V is TRBV5-1, with a possible D match to TRBD1 (6 bases). The V end lost 1 base, the J end lost 3 bases, and 14 bases lay between the germline ends. The CDR3 is made up of 15 amino acids. Per germline, CDR1 SGHRS and CDR2 YFSETQ. For the CDR3, the DNA is TGCGCCAGCAGCTTGTTGGCAGGGACAAACTACGAGCAGTACTTC. Its protein is CASSLLAGTNYEQYF.

This clonotype was recorded only once. The chain joins TRBV20-1 to TRBJ1-2; D gene uncertain. The CDR3 totals 15 residues. Germline V gene sequence: CDR1 DFQATT, CDR2 SNEGSKA (reference sequence). V was shortened by 0 bases and J by 0 bases, with 11 bases between the two germline ends. The CDR3 region is CSARDFDLSNYGYTF. DNA of the CDR3: TGCAGTGCTAGAGATTTCGATCTCTCTAACTATGGCTACACCTTC.

The chain uses TRBV20-1 and TRBJ2-3, with TRBD2 as a possible D gene (5 bases). Germline V CDR1 and CDR2: DFQATT, SNEGSKA (reference sequence). V shed 2 bases and J shed 0 bases, with 18 bases lying between them. This CDR3 comprises 17 residues. In DNA form, the CDR3 reads TGCAGTGCTAGAACTTACCTCGGACTCGTTAGCACAGATACGCAGTATTTT. It codes for CSARTYLGLVSTDTQYF.

This clonotype occurred a few times. V usage is TRBV24-1 and J usage is TRBJ2-4; D perhaps matches TRBD1 (5 bases). The CDR3 covers 14 residues. Germline V gene data show CDR1 as KGHDR and CDR2 as SFDVKD. V lost 6 bases to trimming and J lost 2 bases, with 10 bases between them. The CDR3 DNA follows: TGTGCCACCAGTTCGAAGGGGTCCAAAAACATTCAGTACTTC. As protein: CATSSKGSKNIQYF.

This clonotype was counted between two and nine times. The chain recombines TRBV20-1 with TRBJ2-2; tentatively, D is TRBD2 (5 bases). Per the germline V gene, CDR1 is DFQATT and CDR2 is SNEGSKA (reference sequence). The CDR3 sequence is 15 residues long. Trimming shortened V by 6 bases and J by 2 bases, and 16 bases separated the two germline ends. Written as DNA, the CDR3 is TGCAGTGCCCAGGACTCCCAGATTAACACCGGGGAGCTGTTTTTT. Protein product: CSAQDSQINTGELFF.

The chain combines TRBV28 with TRBJ1-5; a weak D match, TRBD1 (5 bases). Germline lookup yields CDR1 MDHEN and CDR2 SYDVKM. The CDR3 is made up of 15 amino acids. V shed 5 bases and J shed 7 bases, with 18 bases lying between them. CDR3 sequence: CASSPGRGVGQPQHF. The CDR3 coding sequence is TGTGCCAGCAGTCCGGGACGGGGCGTAGGGCAGCCCCAGCATTTT.

This chain connects TRBV18 to TRBJ1-2; no firm D call. CDR1 is KGHSH, CDR2 LQKENI, per germline. V lost 3 bases to trimming and J lost 8 bases, with 19 bases between them. CDR3 length: 15 residues. The CDR3, as DNA: TGTGCCAGCTCACCTATGCAACCGGCAGTCAAAGGCTACACCTTC. The encoded protein is CASSPMQPAVKGYTF. The full variable domain, rest sourced from reference TRBV18 and TRBJ1-2, is NAGVMQNPRHLVRRRGQEARLRCSPMKGHSHVYWYRQLPEEGLKFMVYLQKENIIDESGMPKERFSAEFPKEGPSILRIQQVVRGDSAAYFCASSPMQPAVKGYTFGSGTRLTVV.